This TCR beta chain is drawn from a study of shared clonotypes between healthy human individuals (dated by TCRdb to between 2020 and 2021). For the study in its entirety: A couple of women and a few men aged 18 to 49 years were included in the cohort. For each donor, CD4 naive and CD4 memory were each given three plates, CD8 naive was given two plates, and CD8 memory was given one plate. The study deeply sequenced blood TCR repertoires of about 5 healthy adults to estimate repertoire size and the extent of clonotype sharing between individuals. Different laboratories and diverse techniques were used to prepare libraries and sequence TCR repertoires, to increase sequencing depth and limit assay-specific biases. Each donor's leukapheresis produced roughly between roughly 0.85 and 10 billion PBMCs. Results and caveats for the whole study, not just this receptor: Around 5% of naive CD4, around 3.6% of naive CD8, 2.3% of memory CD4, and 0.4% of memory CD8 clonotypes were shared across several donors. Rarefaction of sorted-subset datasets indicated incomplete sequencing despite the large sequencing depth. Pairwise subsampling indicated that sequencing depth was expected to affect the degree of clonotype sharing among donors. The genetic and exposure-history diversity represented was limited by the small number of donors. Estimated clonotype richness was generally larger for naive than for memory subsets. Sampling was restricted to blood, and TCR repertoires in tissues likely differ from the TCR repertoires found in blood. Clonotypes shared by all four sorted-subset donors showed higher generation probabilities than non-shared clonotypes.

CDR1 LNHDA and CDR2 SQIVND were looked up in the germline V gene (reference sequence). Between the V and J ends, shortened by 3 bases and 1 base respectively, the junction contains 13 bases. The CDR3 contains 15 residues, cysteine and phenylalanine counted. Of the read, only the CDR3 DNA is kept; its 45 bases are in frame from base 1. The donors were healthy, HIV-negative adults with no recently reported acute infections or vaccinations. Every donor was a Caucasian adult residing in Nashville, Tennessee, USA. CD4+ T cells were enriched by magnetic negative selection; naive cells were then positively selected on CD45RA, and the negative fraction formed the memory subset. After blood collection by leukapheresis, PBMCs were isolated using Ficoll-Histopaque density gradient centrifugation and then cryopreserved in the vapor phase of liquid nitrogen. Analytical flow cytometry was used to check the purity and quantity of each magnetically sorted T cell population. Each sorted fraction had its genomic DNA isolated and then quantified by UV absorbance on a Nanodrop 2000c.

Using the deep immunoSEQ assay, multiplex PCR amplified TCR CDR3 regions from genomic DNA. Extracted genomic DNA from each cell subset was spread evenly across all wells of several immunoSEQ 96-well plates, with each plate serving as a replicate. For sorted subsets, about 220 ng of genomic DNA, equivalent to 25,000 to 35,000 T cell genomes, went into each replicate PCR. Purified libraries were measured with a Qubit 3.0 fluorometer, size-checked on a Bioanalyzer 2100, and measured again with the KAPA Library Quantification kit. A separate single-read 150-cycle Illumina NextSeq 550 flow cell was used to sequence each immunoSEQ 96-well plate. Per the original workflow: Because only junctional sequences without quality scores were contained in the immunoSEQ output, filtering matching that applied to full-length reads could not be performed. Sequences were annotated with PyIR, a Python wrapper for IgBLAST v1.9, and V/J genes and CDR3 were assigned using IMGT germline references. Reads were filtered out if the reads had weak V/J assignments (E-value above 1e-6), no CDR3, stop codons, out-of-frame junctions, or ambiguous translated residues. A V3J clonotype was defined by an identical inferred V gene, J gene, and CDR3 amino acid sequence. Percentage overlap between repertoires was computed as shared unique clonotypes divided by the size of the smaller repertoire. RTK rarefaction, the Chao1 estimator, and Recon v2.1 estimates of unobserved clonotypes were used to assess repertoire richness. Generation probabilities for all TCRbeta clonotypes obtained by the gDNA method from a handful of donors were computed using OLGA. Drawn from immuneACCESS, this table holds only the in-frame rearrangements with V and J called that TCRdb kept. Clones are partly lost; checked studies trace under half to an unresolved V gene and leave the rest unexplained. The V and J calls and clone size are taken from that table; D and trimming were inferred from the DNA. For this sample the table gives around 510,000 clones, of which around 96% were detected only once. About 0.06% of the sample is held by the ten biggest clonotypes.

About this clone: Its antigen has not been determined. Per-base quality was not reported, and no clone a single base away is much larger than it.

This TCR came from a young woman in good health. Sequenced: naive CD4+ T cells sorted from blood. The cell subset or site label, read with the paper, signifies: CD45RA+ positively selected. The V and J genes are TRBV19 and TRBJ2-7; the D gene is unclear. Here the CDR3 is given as CASSMGQEASYEQYF. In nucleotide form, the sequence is TGTGCCAGTAGTATGGGTCAGGAAGCTTCCTACGAGCAGTACTTC.